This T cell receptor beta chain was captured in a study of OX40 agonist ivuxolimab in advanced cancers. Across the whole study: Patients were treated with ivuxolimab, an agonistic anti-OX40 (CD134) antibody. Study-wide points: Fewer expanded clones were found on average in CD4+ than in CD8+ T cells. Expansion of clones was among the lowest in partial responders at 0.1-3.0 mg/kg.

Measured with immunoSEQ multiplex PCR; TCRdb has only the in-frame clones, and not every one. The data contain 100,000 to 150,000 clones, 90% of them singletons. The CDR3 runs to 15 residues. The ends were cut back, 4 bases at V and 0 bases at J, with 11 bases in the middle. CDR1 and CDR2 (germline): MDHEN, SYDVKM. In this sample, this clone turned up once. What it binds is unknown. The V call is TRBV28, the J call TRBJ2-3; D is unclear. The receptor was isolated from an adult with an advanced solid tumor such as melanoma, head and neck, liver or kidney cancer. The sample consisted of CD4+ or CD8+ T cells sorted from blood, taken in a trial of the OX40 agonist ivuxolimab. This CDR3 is CASSSHGESTDTQYF. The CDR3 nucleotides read TGTGCCAGCAGTTCCCACGGAGAGAGCACAGATACGCAGTATTTT.